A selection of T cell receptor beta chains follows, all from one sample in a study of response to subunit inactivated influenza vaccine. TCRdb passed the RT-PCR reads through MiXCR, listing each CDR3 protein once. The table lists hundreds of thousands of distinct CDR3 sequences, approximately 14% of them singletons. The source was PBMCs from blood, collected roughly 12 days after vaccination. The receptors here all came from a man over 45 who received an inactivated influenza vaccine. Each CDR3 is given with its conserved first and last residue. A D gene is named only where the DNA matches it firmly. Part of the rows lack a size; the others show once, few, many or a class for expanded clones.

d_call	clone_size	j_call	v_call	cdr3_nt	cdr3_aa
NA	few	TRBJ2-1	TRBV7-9	TGTGCCAGCAGGGATACAGGGCGATGGATGAATGAGCAGTTCTTC	CASRDTGRWMNEQFF
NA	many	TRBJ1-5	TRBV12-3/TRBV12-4	TGTGCCAGCAGTCAACAAGGGGCAGTGAGCAATCAGCCCCAGCATTTT	CASSQQGAVSNQPQHF
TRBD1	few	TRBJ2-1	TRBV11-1	TGTGCCAGCAGCGGGGACAGGGCCTATGAGCAGTTCTTC	CASSGDRAYEQFF
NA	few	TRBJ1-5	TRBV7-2	TGTGCCAGCAGCCCGGGACCTCTTCAGCCCCAGCATTTT	CASSPGPLQPQHF
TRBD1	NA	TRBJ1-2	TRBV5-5	TGTGCCAGCAGTTCCGGGACAGGGACCAACTATGGCTACACCTTC	CASSSGTGTNYGYTF
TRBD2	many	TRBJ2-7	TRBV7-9	TGTGCCAGCAACCCAGGACTAGCTCGCTACGAGCAGTACTTC	CASNPGLARYEQYF
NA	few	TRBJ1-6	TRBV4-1	TGCGCCAGCAGCCCCACTATCGGGTCCCTCCACTTT	CASSPTIGSLHF
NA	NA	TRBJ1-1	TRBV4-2	TGTGCCAGCAGCCCGGGGATCACTGAAGCTTTCTTT	CASSPGITEAFF
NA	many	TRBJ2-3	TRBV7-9	TGCGCCAGCAGCTTGGGTCGTGCTTCCACGGATACGCAGTATTTT	CASSLGRASTDTQYF
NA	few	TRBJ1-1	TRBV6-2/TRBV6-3	TGTGCCAGCAGTTACCGGGCAGGGGCATTGGACACTGAAGCTTTCTTT	CASSYRAGALDTEAFF
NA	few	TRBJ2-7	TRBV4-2	TGTGCCAGCAGCCCCCTAGGTCGCTCGGGTGACGCCTACGAGCAGTACTTC	CASSPLGRSGDAYEQYF
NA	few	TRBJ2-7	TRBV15	TGTGCCACCAGCATATCAAGGAGAACGGACGAGCAGTACTTC	CATSISRRTDEQYF
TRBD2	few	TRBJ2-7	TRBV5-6	TGTGCCAGCAGCCGCGTTAACGGCGGGAGCGAGCAGTACTTC	CASSRVNGGSEQYF